This T cell receptor beta chain was retrieved from a study of blood T cells in healthy people across ages. Overall study findings and caveats: Those diversity estimates obtained from one million T cells were thought to be underestimates. Both naive CD4+ cell counts and diversity were greater in long-lived donors than in aged donors.

A J-beta primer mix and a sample-barcoded 5' primer were used in a second PCR of about 7 to 12 cycles. TCRdb used MiXCR to reprocess the 5' RACE reads, holding one entry per CDR3 protein. The sample includes more than 500,000 distinct CDR3 sequences, about 25% of them seen just once. Every sample had a minimum of 7 million PBMCs isolated. Total RNA extracted from each sample amounted to at least 5.5 micrograms. Germline CDR1 SGDLS, CDR2 YYNGEE. The CDR3 length is 13 residues. V was clipped by 0 bases and J by 6 bases, with 9 bases between them. This clonotype has just a few counts. As yet, its antigen is unknown.

The receptor's source is an older woman in good health. This chain connects TRBV9 to TRBJ2-5, with D possibly TRBD1 on 6 matching bases. Material for sequencing was blood. CDR3 DNA: TGTGCCAGCAGCGTAGAGGGGGAGAAGACCCAGTACTTC. Translated: CASSVEGEKTQYF.